The sequence of this TCR beta chain was determined in a study of shared clonotypes between healthy human individuals (dated by TCRdb to the early 2020s). Regarding the study in general: A couple of women and a few men aged 18 to 49 years were included in the cohort. Different laboratories and diverse techniques were used to prepare libraries and sequence TCR repertoires, to increase sequencing depth and limit assay-specific biases. Between about 0.94 and 8.9 billion PBMCs per donor were obtained by leukapheresis. For each donor, CD4 naive and CD4 memory were each given three plates, CD8 naive was given two plates, and CD8 memory was given one plate. To estimate repertoire size and how much clonotypes are shared between individuals, the study performed deep sequencing of blood TCR repertoires from a few healthy adults.

Using the deep immunoSEQ assay, TCR CDR3 regions were amplified from genomic DNA by multiplex PCR. Extracted genomic DNA from each cell subset was spread evenly across all wells of several immunoSEQ 96-well plates, with each plate serving as a replicate. For sorted subsets, each replicate PCR was loaded with about 0.2 ug genomic DNA, equivalent to about 30,000 T cell genomes. Purified libraries were quantified with a Qubit 3.0 fluorometer, sized on a Bioanalyzer 2100, and re-quantified with the KAPA Library Quantification kit. A separate single-read 150-cycle Illumina NextSeq 550 flow cell was used to sequence each immunoSEQ 96-well plate. The authors' pipeline ran thus. Because only junctional sequences without quality scores were contained in the immunoSEQ output, filtering matching that applied to full-length reads could not be performed. Sequences were annotated with PyIR, a Python wrapper for IgBLAST v1.9, and V/J genes and CDR3 were assigned using IMGT germline references. Any read was removed if the V/J assignment was weak (E-value above 1e-6), the CDR3 was missing, or the read contained stop codons, out-of-frame junctions, or ambiguous translated residues. V3J clonotypes were defined by identical inferred V gene, J gene, and CDR3 amino acid sequence. To compute the percentage overlap between repertoires, the number of shared unique clonotypes was divided by the size of the smaller repertoire. RTK rarefaction, the Chao1 estimator, and Recon v2.1 estimates of unobserved clonotypes were used to assess repertoire richness. For all TCRbeta clonotypes obtained by the gDNA method from several donors, generation probabilities were computed with OLGA. TCRdb obtained this table from immuneACCESS and retained in-frame rearrangements with V and J assigned. These tables miss some clones; where compared with another copy, unresolved V genes account for less than half of the shortfall, and the remainder is unexplained. V and J calls and clone size are copied from that table; D and trimming were computed from the DNA. The sample yields 800,000 to 950,000 clones; just over 95% were counted once. The top ten clones comprise around 0.21% of the sample.

In its sample, this clone was seen once. No antigen is known for it. The sample holds no much larger clone one base away, and base qualities are not on file. CD8 naive samples consisted of CD45RO-negative cells that were positively selected for CCR7, yielding a CD45RA+CCR7+ population without TemRA cells. The donors were healthy, HIV-negative adults with no recently reported acute infections or vaccinations. Every donor was a Caucasian adult living in Nashville, Tennessee, USA. After blood collection by leukapheresis, PBMCs were isolated using Ficoll-Histopaque density gradient centrifugation and then cryopreserved in the vapor phase of liquid nitrogen. Analytical flow cytometry was used to check the purity and quantity of every magnetically sorted T cell population. Genomic DNA was isolated from each sorted fraction and quantified by UV absorbance on a Nanodrop 2000c. Findings and caveats that apply to the study as a whole: Higher generation probabilities were observed for clonotypes shared by all four sorted-subset donors than for non-shared clonotypes. Larger estimated clonotype richness was generally found for naive subsets than for memory subsets. Only blood was sampled, and tissue TCR repertoires likely differ from those in blood. Because the study included only a small number of donors, the genetic and exposure-history diversity represented was limited. Pairwise subsampling indicated that sequencing depth was expected to affect the degree of clonotype sharing among donors. Even with the large sequencing depth, rarefaction of the sorted-subset datasets indicated that sequencing was incomplete. When a few donors were compared, the shared fraction of clonotypes was around 5% for naive CD4, 3% to 4% for naive CD8, roughly 2.3% for memory CD4, and 0.35% to 0.4% for memory CD8.

Measured from the cysteine to the phenylalanine, the CDR3 is 14 residues long. The entry retains the CDR3 DNA only, 42 bases that are in frame from base 1. V drops 4 bases and J drops 0 bases, leaving 8 bases in between. Per the germline V gene, SGDLS is the CDR1 and YYNGEE is the CDR2. The clonotype comes from a man younger than 45 in good health. This chain joins TRBV9 to TRBJ1-3, with no D gene named confidently. Specimen: naive CD8+ T cells sorted from blood. The sample's cell subset or site label, in plain terms: CD45RA+CCR7+. The DNA sequence is given as TGTGCCAGCAGCCCTCCCTCCTCTGGAAACACCATATATTTT. This is translated as CASSPPSSGNTIYF.